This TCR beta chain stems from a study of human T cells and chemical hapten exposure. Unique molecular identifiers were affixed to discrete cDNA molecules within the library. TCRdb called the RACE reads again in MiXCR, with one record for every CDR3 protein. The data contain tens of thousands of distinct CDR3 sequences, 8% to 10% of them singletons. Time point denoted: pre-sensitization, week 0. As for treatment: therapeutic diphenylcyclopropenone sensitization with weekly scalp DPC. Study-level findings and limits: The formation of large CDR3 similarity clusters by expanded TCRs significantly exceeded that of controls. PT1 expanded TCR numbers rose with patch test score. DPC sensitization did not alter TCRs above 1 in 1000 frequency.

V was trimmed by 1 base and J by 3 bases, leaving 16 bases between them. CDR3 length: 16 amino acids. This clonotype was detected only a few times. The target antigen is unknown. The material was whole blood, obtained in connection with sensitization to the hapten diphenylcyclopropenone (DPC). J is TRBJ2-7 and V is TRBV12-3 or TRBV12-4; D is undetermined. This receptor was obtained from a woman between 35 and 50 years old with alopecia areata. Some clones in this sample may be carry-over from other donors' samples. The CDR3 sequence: CASSLGWQVVRYEQYF. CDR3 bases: TGTGCCAGCAGTTTAGGTTGGCAGGTTGTCCGCTACGAGCAGTACTTC.